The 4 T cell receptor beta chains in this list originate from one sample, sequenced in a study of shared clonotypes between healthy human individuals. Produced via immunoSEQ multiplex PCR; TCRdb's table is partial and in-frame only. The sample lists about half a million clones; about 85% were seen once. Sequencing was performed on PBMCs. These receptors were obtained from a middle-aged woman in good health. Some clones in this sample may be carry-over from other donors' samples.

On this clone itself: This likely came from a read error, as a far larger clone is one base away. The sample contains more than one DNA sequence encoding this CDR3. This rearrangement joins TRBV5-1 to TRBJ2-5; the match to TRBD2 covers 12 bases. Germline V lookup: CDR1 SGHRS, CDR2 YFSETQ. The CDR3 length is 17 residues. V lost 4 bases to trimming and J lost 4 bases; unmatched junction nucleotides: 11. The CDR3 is CASSPGLAGFWGETQYF. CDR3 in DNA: TGCGCCAGCAGCCCTGGACTAGCGGGATTCTGGGGAGAGACCCAGTACTTC. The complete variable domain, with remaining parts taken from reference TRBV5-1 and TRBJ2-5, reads KAGVTQTPRYLIKTRGQQVTLSCSPISGHRSVSWYQQTPGQGLQFLFEYFSETQRNKGNFPGRFSGRQFSNSRSEMNVSTLELGDSALYLCASSPGLAGFWGETQYFGPGTRLLVL.

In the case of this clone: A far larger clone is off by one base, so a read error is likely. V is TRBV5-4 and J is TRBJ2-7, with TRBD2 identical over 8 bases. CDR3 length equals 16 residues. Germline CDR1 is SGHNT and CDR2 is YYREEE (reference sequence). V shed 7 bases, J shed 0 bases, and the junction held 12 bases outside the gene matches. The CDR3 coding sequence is TGTGCCAGCGGCCAAGGTTCAAGCGGGAGCTCCTACGAGCAGTACTTC. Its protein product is CASGQGSSGSSYEQYF.

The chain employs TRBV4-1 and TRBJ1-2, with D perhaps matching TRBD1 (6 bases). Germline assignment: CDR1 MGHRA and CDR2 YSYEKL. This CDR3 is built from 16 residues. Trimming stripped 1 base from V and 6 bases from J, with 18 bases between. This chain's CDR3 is CASSQGRDNPVHGYTF. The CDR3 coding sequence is TGCGCCAGCAGCCAAGGGAGGGACAACCCGGTTCATGGCTACACCTTC.

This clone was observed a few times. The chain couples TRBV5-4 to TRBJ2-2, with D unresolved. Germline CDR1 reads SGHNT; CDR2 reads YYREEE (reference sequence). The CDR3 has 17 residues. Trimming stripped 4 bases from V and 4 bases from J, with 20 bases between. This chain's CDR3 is CASSPRSVGWGTGELFF. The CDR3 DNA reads TGTGCCAGCAGCCCCCGATCGGTTGGGTGGGGCACCGGGGAGCTGTTTTTT.